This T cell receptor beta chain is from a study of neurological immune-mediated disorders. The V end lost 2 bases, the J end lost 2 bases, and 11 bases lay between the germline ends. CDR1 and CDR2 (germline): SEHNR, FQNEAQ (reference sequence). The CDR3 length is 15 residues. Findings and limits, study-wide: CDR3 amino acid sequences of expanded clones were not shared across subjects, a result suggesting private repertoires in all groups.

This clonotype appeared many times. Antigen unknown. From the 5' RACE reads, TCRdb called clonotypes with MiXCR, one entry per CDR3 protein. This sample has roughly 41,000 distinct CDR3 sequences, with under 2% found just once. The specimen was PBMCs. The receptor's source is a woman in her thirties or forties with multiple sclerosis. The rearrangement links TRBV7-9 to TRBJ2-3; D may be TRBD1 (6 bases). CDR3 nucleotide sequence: TGTGCCAGCAGCTTAAGGGGGACCCCCACAGATACGCAGTATTTT. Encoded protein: CASSLRGTPTDTQYF. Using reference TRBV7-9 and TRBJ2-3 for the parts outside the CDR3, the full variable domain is DTGVSQNPRHKITKRGQNVTFRCDPISEHNRLYWYRQTLGQGPEFLTYFQNEAQLEKSRLLSDRFSAERPKGSFSTLEIQRTEQGDSAMYLCASSLRGTPTDTQYFGPGTRLTVL.